One sample yielded the 22 T cell receptor beta chains listed below, sequenced in a study of shared clonotypes between healthy human individuals. Method: immunoSEQ multiplex PCR; TCRdb's copy keeps in-frame clones and lacks some. This table holds more than 2 million clones, approximately 95% found once. What was sequenced was naive CD4+ T cells sorted from blood. Subset specified: CD45RA+ positively selected. These receptors originate from a man between 18 and 35 years old in good health.

The chain combines TRBV2 with TRBJ1-1; D is perhaps TRBD1 (5 bases). Germline CDR1 reads SNHLY; CDR2 reads FYNNEI. Trimming stripped 0 bases from V and 7 bases from J, with 12 bases between. The CDR3 extends over 14 amino acids. CDR3 nucleotide sequence: TGTGCCAGCAGTGAAGCGAGGGGATGGGGTGAAGCTTTCTTT. This gives the protein CASSEARGWGEAFF.

This chain connects TRBV21-1 to TRBJ2-4; the D call TRBD1 from the table was never checked on the DNA. TRBV21-1 is recorded as a pseudogene. This CDR3 contains 14 residues. The CDR3 DNA follows: TGTGCCAGCAGCAAACGCAGGGGAAAAAACATTCAGTACTTC. As protein: CASSKRRGKNIQYF.

This sequence joins TRBV2 and TRBJ1-6; unclear D gene. The CDR3 loop spans 13 amino acids. V lost 6 bases to trimming and J lost 7 bases, with 10 bases between them. CDR1 and CDR2 from the germline V gene are SNHLY and FYNNEI. CDR3 region: CASRKIGNSPLHF. For the CDR3, the DNA is TGTGCCAGCAGGAAGATTGGGAATTCACCCCTCCACTTT.

The rearrangement uses TRBV4-1 and TRBJ1-3; maybe TRBD1 (6 bases). CDR3 size: 15 residues. Germline CDR1 MGHRA, CDR2 YSYEKL. Trimming removed 3 bases from V and 4 bases from J, with 13 bases in between. The CDR3 DNA reads TGCGCCAGCAGCCAGTCCGGGACAACGGGAAACACCATATATTTT. Protein sequence: CASSQSGTTGNTIYF.

This clone was recorded once. The chain joins TRBV10-3 to TRBJ1-2, with TRBD1 matching 9 bases. Looked up from germline, CDR1 is ENHRY and CDR2 is SYGVKD. The CDR3 runs to 15 residues. V lost 2 bases and J lost 3; bases outside the gene matches: 4. CDR3: CAISEPRTGDYGYTF. The CDR3 DNA sequence: TGTGCCATCAGTGAGCCCCGGACAGGGGACTATGGCTACACCTTC.

This clone has more than one count but fewer than ten. This chain joins TRBV6-6 and TRBJ1-5, with TRBD1 identical over 9 bases. CDR3 size: 14 residues. V dropped 4 bases and J dropped 5; count of bases not matched to a gene: 3. From germline, CDR1 is MNHNY and CDR2 SVGAGI (reference sequence). CDR3 nucleotides: TGTGCCAGCAGTTGGGGACAGGGAGATCAGCCCCAGCATTTT. Its translation: CASSWGQGDQPQHF.

The gene calls are TRBV5-6 and TRBJ1-3; D perhaps matches TRBD1 (6 bases). Trimming left V 3 bases short and J 4 bases short, with 17 bases between. This CDR3 has 16 residues. Germline-derived CDR1 and CDR2 are SGHDT and YYEEEE. CDR3: CASSSRAAGEGNTIYF. Written as DNA, the CDR3 is TGTGCCAGCAGCTCCCGGGCCGCAGGGGAAGGAAACACCATATATTTT.

This chain connects TRBV30 to TRBJ2-7; 7 positions match TRBD2. Germline V gives CDR1 GTSNPN, CDR2 SVGIG (reference sequence). The CDR3 covers 13 residues. V was clipped by 4 bases and J by 3 bases; unmatched bases: 6. CDR3 bases: TGTGCCTGGACCCGGACTAGTAGCTACGAGCAGTACTTC. This codes for CAWTRTSSYEQYF.

The rearrangement uses TRBV4-2 and TRBJ1-3; TRBD1 aligns across 7 bases. Germline V gene sequence: CDR1 LGHNA, CDR2 YNFKEQ. The J segment lost 8 bases and the V segment lost 4 bases, leaving 8 bases of the junction unmatched. This CDR3 spans 14 amino acids. CDR3 region: CASSPSNRGDTIYF. The CDR3 DNA follows: TGTGCCAGCAGCCCGTCGAACAGGGGAGACACCATATATTTT.

The CDR3 DNA reads TGTGCCAGCAGCGAAAAAACAGGGTGGGTCGTCGCCTACAATGAGCAGTTCTTC. The encoded protein is CASSEKTGWVVAYNEQFF. The chain recombines TRBV7-9 with TRBJ2-1, with D possibly TRBD1 on 6 matching bases. Germline lookup yields CDR1 SEHNR and CDR2 FQNEAQ (reference sequence). Trimming cost V 5 bases and J 2 bases, with 22 bases left between them. The CDR3 loop spans 18 amino acids. The full variable domain, its missing parts supplied by reference TRBV7-9 and TRBJ2-1, is DTGVSQNPRHKITKRGQNVTFRCDPISEHNRLYWYRQTLGQGPEFLTYFQNEAQLEKSRLLSDRFSAERPKGSFSTLEIQRTEQGDSAMYLCASSEKTGWVVAYNEQFFGPGTRLTVL.

This clone showed up just once. V gene TRBV4-1 combines with J gene TRBJ2-7; 7 bases agree with TRBD2. The trim removed 0 bases at V and 5 bases at J, leaving 10 bases unmatched. CDR3 length: 16 amino acids. CDR1 is MGHRA and CDR2 is YSYEKL in the germline V gene. CDR3 amino acids: CASSQEGGAGLNEQYF. The CDR3 region has the DNA TGCGCCAGCAGCCAAGAGGGAGGGGCCGGGCTAAACGAGCAGTACTTC.

J is TRBJ2-7 and V is TRBV5-4; 8 nucleotides align to TRBD2. With 4 bases clipped from V and 2 bases from J, the junction kept 11 bases outside the gene matches. Germline assignment: CDR1 SGHNT and CDR2 YYREEE (reference sequence). CDR3 length: 16 amino acids. The CDR3 DNA is TGTGCCAGCAGCCGTCCCGGGACTAGGGGACCCTACGAGCAGTACTTC. It yields the protein CASSRPGTRGPYEQYF.

This chain uses TRBV28 with TRBJ1-2; 10 bases are a match to TRBD1. There are 14 residues in the CDR3. Per the germline V gene, CDR1 is MDHEN and CDR2 is SYDVKM. Trimming removed 7 bases from V and 7 bases from J; junction bases left unmatched: 9. CDR3 in amino acids: CASMSGQGTSGYTF. CDR3 bases: TGTGCCAGCATGTCGGGACAGGGGACTTCTGGCTACACCTTC.

J is TRBJ1-5 and V is TRBV11-2; D not resolved. The CDR3 covers 15 residues. Trimming pared 0 bases from V and 4 bases from J, leaving 10 bases between. Germline CDR1 and CDR2: SGHAT and FQNNGV. The CDR3 sequence: CASSLDRTDNQPQHF. The CDR3 DNA sequence: TGTGCCAGCAGCTTAGATCGGACCGATAATCAGCCCCAGCATTTT.

The chain couples TRBV6-5 to TRBJ2-7; 8 bases agree with TRBD1. Trimming removed 6 bases from V and 5 bases from J; junction bases left unmatched: 12. CDR1 and CDR2 (germline): MNHEY, SVGAGI. This CDR3 is 15 amino acids long. The CDR3 spells CASRVDRGGKDEQYF. CDR3 DNA: TGTGCCAGCAGGGTCGACAGGGGCGGAAAGGACGAGCAGTACTTC.

V gene TRBV7-9 combines with J gene TRBJ2-1; TRBD1 agrees at 7 bases. The germline V gene encodes CDR1 SEHNR and CDR2 FQNEAQ (reference sequence). This CDR3 region has 15 residues. The junction had 4 bases not matched to a gene; V was cut back by 2 bases and J by 3 bases. CDR3 DNA: TGTGCCAGCAGCTTATTAGGACAGGTCTACAATGAGCAGTTCTTC. Translation: CASSLLGQVYNEQFF. Complete variable domain (other parts from reference TRBV7-9 and TRBJ2-1): DTGVSQNPRHKITKRGQNVTFRCDPISEHNRLYWYRQTLGQGPEFLTYFQNEAQLEKSRLLSDRFSAERPKGSFSTLEIQRTEQGDSAMYLCASSLLGQVYNEQFFGPGTRLTVL.

The CDR3: CASSPGTLVEGQYF. The CDR3 nucleotides are TGTGCCAGCTCACCAGGGACCCTGGTCGAGGGGCAGTATTTT. The chain has TRBV18 and TRBJ2-3; TRBD1 or TRBD2 may be the D gene (5 bases each). Trimming stripped 2 bases from V and 11 bases from J, with 17 bases between. Germline V CDR1 and CDR2: KGHSH, LQKENI. The CDR3 loop spans 14 amino acids. Full variable domain (missing parts from reference TRBV18 and TRBJ2-3): NAGVMQNPRHLVRRRGQEARLRCSPMKGHSHVYWYRQLPEEGLKFMVYLQKENIIDESGMPKERFSAEFPKEGPSILRIQQVVRGDSAAYFCASSPGTLVEGQYFGPGTRLTVL.

The CDR3 DNA reads TGTGCCAGCAGCCGAAAGACCCTAGCGGGAGCGAGCTCCTACAATGAGCAGTTCTTC. It yields the protein CASSRKTLAGASSYNEQFF. The rearrangement uses TRBV7-2 and TRBJ2-1; TRBD2 matches 10 bases. The CDR3 has 19 residues. Unmatched junction bases numbered 13, after V lost 5 bases and J lost 0 bases. Germline CDR1 and CDR2: SGHTA and FQGNSA.

A word on this clone: Other DNA sequences from this sample encode an identical CDR3 as well. This rearrangement joins TRBV10-1 to TRBJ2-1; possible D gene TRBD2, 7 bases. V was trimmed by 0 bases and J by 4 bases, leaving 13 bases between them. The germline gives CDR1 WNHNN, CDR2 SYGVQD (reference sequence). The CDR3 runs 16 residues. The CDR3 nucleotides are TGCGCCAGCAGTGAGTCTAGGGGGGGGACGTACAATGAGCAGTTCTTC. This encodes CASSESRGGTYNEQFF.

V usage is TRBV21-1 and J usage is TRBJ1-2; the table calls TRBD1, which could not be checked here. TRBV21-1 is a pseudogene. This CDR3 is built from 14 residues. The CDR3 DNA follows: TGTGCCAGCAGCAATATGTCCAGGGACTATGGCTACACCTTC. Translating it yields CASSNMSRDYGYTF.

The count of this clone is one. This chain connects TRBV6-5 to TRBJ1-3; D is uncertain. The CDR3 covers 15 residues. CDR1 is MNHEY and CDR2 is SVGAGI in the germline V gene. Trimming stripped 4 bases from V and 1 base from J, with 11 bases between. CDR3 bases: TGTGCCAGCAGTTCTTTTGGCGGATCTGGAAACACCATATATTTT. Translating gives CASSSFGGSGNTIYF.

A word on this clone: This CDR3 is also generated by other DNA sequences in the sample. CDR3 residues: CASSLGTPGDTQYF. CDR3 DNA sequence: TGCGCCAGCAGCTTGGGGACGCCAGGGGATACGCAGTATTTT. The genes are TRBV5-1 and TRBJ2-3; D may be TRBD1 (5 bases). The CDR3 is made up of 14 amino acids. CDR1 and CDR2 (germline): SGHRS, YFSETQ. V gave up 0 bases and J gave up 6 bases, with 11 bases separating them.